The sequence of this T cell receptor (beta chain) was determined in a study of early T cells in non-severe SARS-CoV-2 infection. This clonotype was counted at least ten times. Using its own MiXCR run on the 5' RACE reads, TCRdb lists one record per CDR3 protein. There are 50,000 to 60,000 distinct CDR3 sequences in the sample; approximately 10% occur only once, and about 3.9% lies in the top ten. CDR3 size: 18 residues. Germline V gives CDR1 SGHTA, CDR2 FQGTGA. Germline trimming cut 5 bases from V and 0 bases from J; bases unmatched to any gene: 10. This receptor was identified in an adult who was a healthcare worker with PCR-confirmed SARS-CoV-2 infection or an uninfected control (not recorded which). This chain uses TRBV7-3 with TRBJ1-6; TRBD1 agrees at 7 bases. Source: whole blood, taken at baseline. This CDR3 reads CASSGIPGTVSYNSPLHF. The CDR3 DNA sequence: TGTGCCAGCAGCGGAATTCCCGGGACAGTCTCCTATAATTCACCCCTCCACTTT. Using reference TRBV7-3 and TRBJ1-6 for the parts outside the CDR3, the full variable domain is GAGVSQTPSNKVTEKGKYVELRCDPISGHTALYWYRQSLGQGPEFLIYFQGTGAADDSGLPNDRFFAVRPEGSVSTLKIQRTERGDSAVYLCASSGIPGTVSYNSPLHFGNGTRLTVT.